This T cell receptor (beta chain) was identified during a study of shared clonotypes between healthy human individuals. The CDR3 contains 16 residues. CDR1 is SGHAT, CDR2 FQNNGV, per germline. The ends lost 3 bases at V and 10 bases at J; junction bases unmatched: 12. Libraries were prepared by immunoSEQ multiplex PCR; TCRdb keeps only in-frame clonotypes and omits some of them. The sample has roughly 2.2 million clones; around 92% are singletons. The gene calls are TRBV11-2 and TRBJ2-1, with TRBD2 identical over 10 bases. Sequencing used naive CD4+ T cells from PBMCs. Specified subset: CD45RA+ positively selected. The clonotype was recovered from a young man in good health. Some clones in this sample may be carry-over from other donors' samples. The CDR3 spells CASSFLTSGILGEQFF. The CDR3 bases are TGTGCCAGCAGCTTCCTCACTAGCGGGATCCTTGGGGAGCAGTTCTTC.